This T cell receptor beta chain was retrieved from a study of T cell repertoires in cytomegalovirus infection (dated by TCRdb to between 2019 and 2020). About the full investigation: Peptide stimulations targeted recently identified HLA-C-restricted CMV epitopes, whose presentation resists viral immunomodulation, together with well-studied HLA-B-restricted epitopes. Donor HLA type was relevant to the analysis, because carriage of CMV infection together with the matching HLA type was indicated by public TCR beta signatures.

Sequencing was performed on an Illumina HiSeq 1500. Clones were called with MiXCR by TCRdb after fastp trimmed the public reads at Q25, and only in-frame beta chains were retained. When rows share a CDR3 protein, they turn into one entry using the most common DNA and genes. The sample has approximately 300,000 distinct CDR3 sequences on record, 25% of them singletons. 10% to 15% of the sample is taken by the ten largest. Concerning this clonotype itself: Its antigen is still unknown. Base qualities were left out, and no much larger clone turns up one base away.

In the paper's terms, the treatment or condition label means: in vitro stimulation with specific CMV peptide epitopes to enrich CMV-specific T cells. The CDR1 and CDR2 encoded by the germline V gene (reference sequence) are SEHNR and FQNEAQ. The junction shows trimming of 5 bases on V and 3 bases on J, and the gene matches do not reach 8 bases of it. The CDR3 has 16 amino acids, counting the end cysteine and phenylalanine. The sequence is cut down to CDR3 DNA, 48 bases in frame from base 1. Broad study findings and their caveats: Cumulative frequency of public TCR beta family members discriminated carriers of CMV infection plus the relevant HLA type in this cohort and an independent approximately 370-donor cohort. The ex vivo response was dominated by HLA-C-restricted CMV-specific TCR beta clonotypes, and the single most frequent clonotype in two of eight donors was supplied by these HLA-C-restricted clonotypes.

Sequencing used cultured PBMCs, obtained from culture after CMV antigen stimulation. The chain couples TRBV7-9 to TRBJ2-2; a stretch of 8 junction bases matches TRBD2. The source of this sequence is a human donor in good health (CMV status not recorded). Some clones in this sample may be carry-over from other donors' samples. The nucleotide sequence is TGTGCCAGCAGCCGGGGAGCGGGAGTAGACACCGGGGAGCTGTTTTTT. Translated, this is CASSRGAGVDTGELFF.